Included here is one TCR beta chain sequence, with context. Its antigen specificity is not known. Base quality data are lacking; no much larger clone is found one base away. Libraries came from the immunoSEQ multiplex PCR assay. A mixture of 60 forward primers for TCR Vbeta segments and 13 reverse primers for TCR Jbeta segments was used in the multiplex PCR. A multiplex PCR assay on genomic DNA amplified the CDR3 region of rearranged TCR beta genes. On the Illumina HiSeq System, the amplified TCR beta libraries were sequenced as 87-base-pair reads. As for the authors' bioinformatics: In a later analysis, 77 million or so unique TCR beta chains were counted across the roughly 610 repertoires, and approximately 11 million of these chains were shared by at least two donors. A nearest-neighbor algorithm error-corrected the raw reads and collapsed the reads into unique sequences, merging closely related sequences to remove PCR and sequencing errors. Alignment of CDR3 sequences to IMGT reference sequences was used to assign V, D and J gene segments. Each retained sequence needed at least a six-nucleotide match to both a V gene segment and a J gene segment. A rearrangement counted as productive if the CDR3 had no stop codons and remained in frame with V and J, and every other rearrangement counted as non-productive. Following IMGT convention, CDR3 was defined as the stretch from the second conserved V-encoded cysteine to the conserved J-encoded phenylalanine. The earlier analysis of 587 of the donors excluded sequences that lacked an unambiguous match to a single V gene segment. An earlier analysis of a few hundred of the donors called V segments functional above 56.7% productive rearrangements and segregating when the between-donor standard deviation exceeded 5%. To diagnose cytomegalovirus status from the catalog of TCR beta chain sequences, a statistical classification framework was built. A later analysis assigned V and J genes by comparing TCR nucleotide sequences with IMGT/GENE-DB human TR gene sequences. The TCRdist pipeline was used in a later analysis to assign CDR3 sequences and most-parsimonious VDJ recombination scenarios. In a later analysis, each TCR beta chain was defined by its CDR3 amino acid sequence together with its V-gene family, and reads lacking a unique V-gene family were excluded. A later analysis removed 450 to 600 highly shared, low-generation-probability nucleotide sequences to deal with suspected cross-contamination and a sequencing artifact. A later analysis calculated a clonal expansion index for each public chain from normalized within-repertoire ranks of inferred template counts. In a later analysis, generation probabilities were computed with a VDJ recombination model fitted to out-of-frame rearrangements, and the resulting probabilities were checked against IGoR. In a later analysis, TCR-TCR, TCR-HLA and TCR-CMV co-occurrence was scored with hypergeometric tests, and a repertoire-size bias correction was applied to TCR pairs. To estimate false discovery rates, a later analysis permuted the HLA or CMV assignments 20 times. In a later analysis, co-occurring TCRs were grouped using DBSCAN, with TCRdist sequence similarity added in when clustering inside HLA-allele-positive subsets. Repertoires with fewer than 30,000 or more than 120,000 public chains, plus five repertoires with anomalous nucleotide sharing, were excluded from co-occurrence clustering. TCRdb retrieved this table from immuneACCESS and kept in-frame rearrangements only. Not all clones are present; in checked studies, unresolved V genes account for under half, and no reason is known for the remainder. From that table come the V and J calls and clone size; the DNA was used to work out D and trimming. The table for this sample lists 85,000 to 100,000 clones; more than 75% of them were counted only once. The ten biggest clones cover approximately 3.6% of the sample.

This sample is drawn from a study of cytomegalovirus exposure and HLA in healthy donors (dated by TCRdb to between 2016 and 2019). About the investigation overall: An earlier analysis of several hundred of the donors reported 276 Gb of sequence data and 95 million to 140 million unique TCR beta sequences obtained from 180 million or so T cells. In an earlier analysis of more than 550 of the donors, high-throughput TCR beta sequencing was used to judge whether each TCR beta V gene segment behaved as functional or pseudogenic. Along with the approximately 700-subject first cohort, a separate validation cohort of 120 different subjects was used. The study profiled the T cell repertoires of more than 500 subjects by immunosequencing and related them to cytomegalovirus serostatus. Rather than using new phenotypic data, the later analysis identified candidate immune exposures from TCR beta sequences and from how often those sequences occurred across donors. HLA typing included class I and class II loci at four-digit resolution. Every repertoire in the discovery cohort had been generated on one and the same sequencing platform. The study was designed to test whether signatures of past pathogen exposure could be identified by cataloging public T cell receptors. Five DR-DQ haplotypes were treated as single units for association and clustering because of strong linkage in the cohort. About 280 gigabases of sequencing data and approximately 85 million unique TCR sequences were included in an early release covering under 650 HLA-typed donors. In a later analysis, previously published TCR beta repertoires from 666 donors were re-analyzed and high-resolution HLA genotyping was added so that TCR occurrence patterns could be studied. In a later genetic analysis, genome-wide SNP genotypes for about 55% of the roughly 700 donors were used, and that subset was treated as a discovery cohort. The study combined high-throughput TCR immunosequencing, statistical association of individual TCRs with disease status, and machine learning to predict cytomegalovirus infection status. Among some 400 genotyped donors of the cohort, an average of around 240,000 unique TCR beta nucleotide sequences was sequenced per donor, of which about 20% were non-productive. Typing coverage varied by locus: roughly 629-630 donors for A, B, C, DRB1 and DQB1; roughly 520 for DQA1; 606 for DPA1; around 490 for DPB1. Of the roughly 390 genotyped donors, less than 85% were placed in the genetic ancestry cluster associated with self-reported Caucasian donors. Donor age, sex, ethnicity and CMV serostatus were compiled together with the repertoire data.

What the study reported, not specific to this receptor: The classifier was reported to diagnose cytomegalovirus status with high specificity and sensitivity in both the original cohort and the validation cohort. Presence/absence analyses assumed roughly uniform sequencing depth across donors, an assumption that may not hold. In a later analysis, several top co-occurrence clusters were reported to appear linked to parvovirus B19, influenza, CMV and Epstein-Barr virus. Assigning TCR associations to individual alleles was difficult when HLA alleles, especially DR and DQ, strongly co-occurred. An earlier analysis of approximately 530 of the donors showed that most TCR beta V segments appeared in productive rearrangements either about 90% or about 30% of the time, which broadly matched IMGT annotations. Linkage disequilibrium might explain the correlated functional status among segregating V segments, but an unknown experimental factor could not be ruled out. It was suggested by the authors that the approach could potentially be generalized to other disease states and immunological phenotypes. In a later analysis, TCR association rates were found to vary across HLA loci, with the most associated TCRs seen for DRB1 alleles and the fewest for HLA-C alleles. While some public TCRs were present in many individuals, most TCR sequences turned up only very rarely across donors. HLA typing was unavailable for some donors at each locus, so association tests used only the typed subset. A group of highly shared sequence variants was considered likely to be a technical artifact of the sequencing pipeline. The cohort was sequenced for TCR beta chains only, and without alpha or paired-chain data the features that could be detected were limited. V-gene and J-gene trimming of TCR beta chains was associated with a missense DCLRE1C variant in a later genetic analysis, and the association was replicated in an independent cohort. In the study, approximately 160 TCR beta chains were listed as associated with cytomegalovirus. In vitro tests confirmed that a few of the cytomegalovirus-associated TCR beta chains recognize cytomegalovirus antigens. Some IMGT-functional V segments, including TRBV6-2 and TRBV6-3, could not be told apart with the 87-base-pair reads, so those segments were excluded. A later analysis associated 16,951 TCR beta sequences with specific HLA alleles at a false discovery rate of 0.05. Compared with equally common non-associated chains, HLA-associated TCR beta chains in a later analysis were more clonally expanded and had lower generation probabilities. The earlier analysis of around 600 of the donors excluded roughly 17 rarely observed V segments, including chromosome 9 orphons, because counts were too low. In a later analysis, most CMV-associated TCR beta chains were found to appear HLA-restricted, with HLA associations seemingly driven largely by CMV exposure. For the cohort, immune exposure information was limited to CMV serostatus. A further reported finding was that TCR beta sequences accurately predicted the HLA-A and HLA-B alleles for most subjects in the first cohort. In a later genetic analysis, fewer N-insertions in productive TCRs were reported among donors in an Asian-associated ancestry cluster than the approximately 670-donor mean.

Via the germline V gene (reference sequence), CDR1 is SGHNT and CDR2 YYREEE. V was cut back by 6 bases and J by 4 bases, leaving a gap of 13 bases between them. The CDR3 holds 13 amino acids from the cysteine to the phenylalanine. The CDR3 DNA has 39 bases and is translated from base 1. The cohort comprised around 700 healthy bone marrow donors. At the time of sampling, every cohort member was nominally healthy, though immune exposures that went unrecorded were likely present. The donor tested CMV seronegative and was one of the 352 seronegative cohort members. Every donor gave a peripheral blood sample, and the peripheral blood mononuclear cells from that sample were used for TCR beta sequencing. Genomic DNA was extracted from the blood cell samples with the Qiagen DNeasy Blood Extraction Kit.

The V and J genes are TRBV5-4 and TRBJ1-1; the best D guess is TRBD1, with 5 bases matching. This clonotype originated in a woman between 40 and 50 years old in good health and CMV-seronegative. The sequenced sample was PBMCs. The DNA sequence is given as TGTGCCAGCACCCCGAAAGGGGCCACTGAAGCTTTCTTT. Its protein reads: CASTPKGATEAFF.